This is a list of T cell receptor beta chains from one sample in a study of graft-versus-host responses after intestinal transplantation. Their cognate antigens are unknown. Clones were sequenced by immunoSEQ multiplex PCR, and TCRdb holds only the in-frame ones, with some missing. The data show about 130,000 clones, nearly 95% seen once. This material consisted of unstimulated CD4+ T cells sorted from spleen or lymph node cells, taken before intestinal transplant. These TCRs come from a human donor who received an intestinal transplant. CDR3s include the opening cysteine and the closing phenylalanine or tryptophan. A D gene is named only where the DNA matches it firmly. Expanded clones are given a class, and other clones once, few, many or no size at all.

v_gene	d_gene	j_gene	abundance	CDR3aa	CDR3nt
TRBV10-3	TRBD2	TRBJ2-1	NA	CAISETTVLAGERGEQFF	TGTGCCATCAGTGAGACCACTGTCCTAGCGGGAGAGAGGGGTGAGCAGTTCTTC
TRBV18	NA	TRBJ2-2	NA	CASSPQSSTGELFF	TGTGCCAGCTCACCCCAAAGCAGCACCGGGGAGCTGTTTTTT
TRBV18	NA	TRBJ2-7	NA	CASSPLPVSYEQYF	TGTGCCAGCTCACCACTACCGGTGTCCTACGAGCAGTACTTC
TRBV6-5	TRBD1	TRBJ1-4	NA	CASSSTDRGVEKLFF	TGTGCCAGCAGTTCGACGGACAGGGGGGTAGAAAAACTGTTTTTT
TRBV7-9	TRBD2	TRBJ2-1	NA	CASSLALAGGYNEQFF	TGTGCCAGCAGCTTAGCTCTAGCGGGGGGTTACAATGAGCAGTTCTTC
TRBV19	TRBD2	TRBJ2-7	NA	CASSPGLAALQYF	TGTGCCAGTAGTCCGGGACTAGCGGCACTCCAGTACTTC
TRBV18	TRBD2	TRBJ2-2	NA	CASSPGLAGVWNTGELFF	TGTGCCAGCTCACCGGGACTAGCGGGAGTCTGGAACACCGGGGAGCTGTTTTTT
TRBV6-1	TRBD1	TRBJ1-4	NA	CASSELGQAEKLFF	TGTGCCAGCAGTGAACTGGGACAGGCAGAAAAACTGTTTTTT
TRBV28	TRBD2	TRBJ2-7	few	CASSLPSFSGARLYEQYF	TGTGCCAGCAGTTTACCGTCCTTTAGCGGGGCTAGGTTGTACGAGCAGTACTTC
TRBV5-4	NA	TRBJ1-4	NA	CASSYRTTTNEKLFF	TGTGCCAGCAGCTATCGGACAACAACTAATGAAAAACTGTTTTTT
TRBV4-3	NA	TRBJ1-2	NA	CASSVTGSGYGHTF	TGCGCCAGCAGCGTAACAGGGTCGGGCTATGGCCACACCTTC
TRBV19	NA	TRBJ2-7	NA	CASRGTYEQYF	TGTGCCAGTAGGGGAACCTACGAGCAGTACTTC
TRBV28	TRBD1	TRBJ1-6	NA	CASRGDWDRASPLHF	TGTGCCAGCAGGGGGGATTGGGACAGGGCTTCACCCCTCCACTTT
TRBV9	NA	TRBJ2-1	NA	CASSVAGDVYYNEQFF	TGTGCCAGCAGCGTAGCAGGGGATGTCTACTACAATGAGCAGTTCTTC
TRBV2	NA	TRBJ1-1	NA	CASSESRLTGTEAFF	TGTGCCAGCAGTGAAAGTCGCCTCACGGGCACTGAAGCTTTCTTT
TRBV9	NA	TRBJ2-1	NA	CASSVGGSGGYNEQFF	TGTGCCAGCAGCGTAGGTGGTAGCGGTGGGTACAATGAGCAGTTCTTC
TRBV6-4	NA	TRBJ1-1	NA	CASSAGVGATEAFF	TGTGCCAGCAGTGCGGGGGTAGGGGCCACTGAAGCTTTCTTT
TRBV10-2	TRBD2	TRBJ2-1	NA	CASSGTSGRARSSYNEQFF	TGCGCCAGCAGTGGGACTAGCGGGAGGGCCCGAAGCTCCTACAATGAGCAGTTCTTC
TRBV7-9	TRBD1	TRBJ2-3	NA	CASSSPYRTGVSDTQYF	TGTGCCAGCAGCTCACCTTACAGGACAGGGGTGTCAGATACGCAGTATTTT
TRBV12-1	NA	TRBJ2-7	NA	CASSFCSGLPYEQYF	TGTGCCAGCAGTTTCTGCTCCGGGCTCCCCTACGAGCAGTACTTC
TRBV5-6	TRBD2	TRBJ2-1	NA	CASSRPRTSGRAHEQFF	TGTGCCAGCAGCCGCCCAAGAACGAGCGGGAGGGCCCATGAGCAGTTCTTC
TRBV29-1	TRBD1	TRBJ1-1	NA	CSVEVLGGYTEAFF	TGCAGCGTTGAGGTACTAGGGGGCTATACTGAAGCTTTCTTT
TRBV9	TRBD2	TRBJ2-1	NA	CASSPTSGPYNEQFF	TGTGCCAGCAGCCCTACTAGCGGACCCTACAATGAGCAGTTCTTC
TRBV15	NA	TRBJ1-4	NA	CATSRDRGGSEKLFF	TGTGCCACCAGCAGAGATCGTGGAGGATCTGAAAAACTGTTTTTT
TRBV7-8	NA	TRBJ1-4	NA	CASSFTNEKLFF	TGTGCCAGCAGTTTCACTAATGAAAAACTGTTTTTT
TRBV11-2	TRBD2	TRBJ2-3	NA	CASSLGLAGEVDTQYF	TGTGCCAGCAGCTTAGGCCTAGCGGGAGAAGTAGATACGCAGTATTTT
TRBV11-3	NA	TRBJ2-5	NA	CASSTRTGRAQYF	TGTGCCAGCAGCACTCGGACAGGGAGGGCCCAGTACTTC
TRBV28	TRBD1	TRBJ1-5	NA	CASSSDRAGSNQPQHF	TGTGCCAGCAGCTCGGACAGGGCAGGGAGCAATCAGCCCCAGCATTTT
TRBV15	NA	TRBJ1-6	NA	CATSKRDGIGSPLHF	TGTGCCACCAGCAAAAGGGACGGAATTGGTTCACCCCTCCACTTT
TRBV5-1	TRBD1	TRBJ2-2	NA	CASRGTGITGELFF	TGCGCCAGCAGAGGGACAGGGATCACCGGGGAGCTGTTTTTT
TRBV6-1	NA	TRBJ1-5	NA	CASSEGTPGNQPQHF	TGTGCCAGCAGTGAAGGTACACCGGGCAATCAGCCCCAGCATTTT
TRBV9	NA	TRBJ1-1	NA	CASSVGRLNTEAFF	TGTGCCAGCAGCGTTGGACGGTTGAACACTGAAGCTTTCTTT
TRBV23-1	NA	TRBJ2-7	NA	CASSHLSGYEQYF	TGCGCCAGCAGTCATCTCAGCGGCTACGAGCAGTACTTC
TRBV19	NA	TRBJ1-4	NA	CASSITGHEKLFF	TGTGCCAGTAGTATTACAGGGCATGAAAAACTGTTTTTT
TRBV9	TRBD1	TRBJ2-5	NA	CASSIGQGRETQYF	TGTGCCAGCAGCATCGGACAGGGACGCGAGACCCAGTACTTC
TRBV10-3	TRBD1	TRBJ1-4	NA	CATRPGQGPTNGKLFF	TGTGCCACCAGACCGGGACAGGGGCCAACTAATGGAAAACTGTTTTTT
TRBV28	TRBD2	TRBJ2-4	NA	CASSRVPGGGMAKNIQYF	TGTGCCAGCAGTCGAGTACCGGGGGGGGGCATGGCCAAAAACATTCAGTACTTC
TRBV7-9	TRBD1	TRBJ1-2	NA	CASSLWTGVKGYTF	TGTGCCAGCAGCTTATGGACAGGGGTAAAGGGCTACACCTTC
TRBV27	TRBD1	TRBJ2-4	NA	CASSFGTGANIQYF	TGTGCCAGCAGTTTCGGGACAGGGGCTAACATTCAGTACTTC
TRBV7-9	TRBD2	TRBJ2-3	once	CASSLPLAATDTQYF	TGTGCCAGCAGCTTACCACTAGCGGCCACAGATACGCAGTATTTT
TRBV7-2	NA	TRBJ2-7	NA	CASSLLDRFSYEQYF	TGTGCCAGCAGCTTACTAGACAGGTTCTCCTACGAGCAGTACTTC